The rows below give T cell receptor beta chains drawn from one sample of a study of identical twins. Each CDR3 protein is one row after TCRdb ran MiXCR on the 5' RACE reads. The sample lists hundreds of thousands of distinct CDR3 sequences; 21% were seen once. This same sample was also taken into another study, of T cells expressing NK-cell markers.

Sequences were obtained from PBMCs. These receptors were taken from a woman younger than 30 in good health. CDR3s include the opening cysteine and the closing phenylalanine or tryptophan. The order of the fields is J gene, V gene, D gene, CDR3 length, clone size, CDR3 protein, CDR3 DNA. D genes are given only for firm matches. Expanded clones are given a class, and other clones once, few, many or no size at all.

J gene: TRBJ1-1; V gene: TRBV20-1; D gene: -; CDR3 length: 12; clone size: many; CDR3 protein: CSARGGGTEAFF; CDR3 DNA: TGCAGTGCTAGGGGAGGGGGCACTGAAGCTTTCTTT
J gene: TRBJ2-1; V gene: TRBV12-3/TRBV12-4; D gene: TRBD2; CDR3 length: 14; clone size: few; CDR3 protein: CASRNRREAGEQFF; CDR3 DNA: TGTGCCAGCAGAAATCGGCGGGAGGCGGGGGAGCAGTTCTTC
J gene: TRBJ2-1; V gene: TRBV12-3/TRBV12-4; D gene: TRBD1; CDR3 length: 16; clone size: -; CDR3 protein: CASSFIAGGRINEQFF; CDR3 DNA: TGTGCCAGCAGTTTTATTGCAGGGGGACGAATCAATGAGCAGTTCTTC
J gene: TRBJ2-3; V gene: TRBV20-1; D gene: TRBD2; CDR3 length: 14; clone size: few; CDR3 protein: CSARLAGALDTQYF; CDR3 DNA: TGCAGTGCTCGACTAGCGGGAGCTCTAGATACGCAGTATTTT
J gene: TRBJ1-1; V gene: TRBV12-3/TRBV12-4; D gene: -; CDR3 length: 13; clone size: few; CDR3 protein: CASSVTVTGEAFF; CDR3 DNA: TGTGCCAGCAGTGTAACAGTGACGGGTGAAGCTTTCTTT
J gene: TRBJ2-3; V gene: TRBV20-1; D gene: TRBD2; CDR3 length: 18; clone size: few; CDR3 protein: CSARPPWTSGGAGDTQYF; CDR3 DNA: TGCAGTGCTAGACCTCCCTGGACTAGCGGGGGGGCGGGAGATACGCAGTATTTT
J gene: TRBJ2-2; V gene: TRBV2; D gene: TRBD2; CDR3 length: 14; clone size: few; CDR3 protein: CASRGTSGTGELFF; CDR3 DNA: TGTGCCAGCAGGGGGACTAGCGGCACCGGGGAGCTGTTTTTT
J gene: TRBJ2-1; V gene: TRBV20-1; D gene: TRBD2; CDR3 length: 17; clone size: few; CDR3 protein: CSARTSGKGGSYNEQFF; CDR3 DNA: TGCAGTGCTCGGACTAGCGGGAAGGGGGGGTCCTACAATGAGCAGTTCTTC
J gene: TRBJ1-6; V gene: TRBV15; D gene: -; CDR3 length: 18; clone size: few; CDR3 protein: CATSRVMGLGAYNSPLHF; CDR3 DNA: TGTGCCACCAGCAGAGTTATGGGGTTGGGGGCCTATAATTCACCCCTCCACTTT
J gene: TRBJ2-7; V gene: TRBV9; D gene: -; CDR3 length: 15; clone size: few; CDR3 protein: CASSPWVGHPLGQYF; CDR3 DNA: TGTGCCAGCAGCCCGTGGGTAGGACACCCTTTGGGGCAGTACTTC
J gene: TRBJ2-3; V gene: TRBV7-6; D gene: TRBD2; CDR3 length: 17; clone size: -; CDR3 protein: CASSLGPGLVGRDTQYF; CDR3 DNA: TGTGCCAGCAGCCTCGGGCCGGGACTAGTGGGTAGAGATACGCAGTATTTT
J gene: TRBJ2-1; V gene: TRBV6-1; D gene: -; CDR3 length: 17; clone size: few; CDR3 protein: CASRAENRASYYNEQFF; CDR3 DNA: TGTGCCAGCAGGGCGGAAAACCGGGCTAGCTACTACAATGAGCAGTTCTTC
J gene: TRBJ2-6; V gene: TRBV27; D gene: -; CDR3 length: 17; clone size: -; CDR3 protein: CATSQWASFPGANVLTF; CDR3 DNA: TGTGCCACCTCCCAGTGGGCCAGCTTCCCTGGGGCCAACGTCCTGACTTTC
J gene: TRBJ2-5; V gene: TRBV20-1; D gene: -; CDR3 length: 12; clone size: few; CDR3 protein: CSARGIQETQYF; CDR3 DNA: TGCAGTGCTAGAGGTATCCAAGAGACCCAGTACTTC
J gene: TRBJ2-5; V gene: TRBV12-3/TRBV12-4; D gene: TRBD2; CDR3 length: 22; clone size: -; CDR3 protein: CASSLRSVRGLAGARLQETQYF; CDR3 DNA: TGTGCCAGCAGTTTAAGGAGTGTGAGGGGACTAGCGGGGGCCCGCCTACAAGAGACCCAGTACTTC
J gene: TRBJ2-1; V gene: TRBV4-3; D gene: -; CDR3 length: 18; clone size: -; CDR3 protein: CASSQDTDSLGSYNEQFF; CDR3 DNA: TGCGCCAGCAGCCAAGATACAGACAGCCTCGGCTCCTACAATGAGCAGTTCTTC
J gene: TRBJ1-2; V gene: TRBV27; D gene: -; CDR3 length: 14; clone size: -; CDR3 protein: CASRDMALGYGYTF; CDR3 DNA: TGTGCCAGCAGAGACATGGCCCTAGGGTATGGCTACACCTTC
J gene: TRBJ2-1; V gene: TRBV3-1; D gene: TRBD2; CDR3 length: 16; clone size: few; CDR3 protein: CASSQAASGGAYEQFF; CDR3 DNA: TGTGCCAGCAGCCAAGCGGCTAGCGGGGGGGCTTATGAGCAGTTCTTC
J gene: TRBJ2-3; V gene: TRBV29-1; D gene: -; CDR3 length: 10; clone size: few; CDR3 protein: CSAPGDTQYF; CDR3 DNA: TGCAGCGCGCCCGGAGATACGCAGTATTTT
J gene: TRBJ2-2; V gene: TRBV7-3; D gene: TRBD2; CDR3 length: 15; clone size: -; CDR3 protein: CASSTSGAGTGELFF; CDR3 DNA: TGTGCCAGCAGCACGAGCGGGGCGGGCACCGGGGAGCTGTTTTTT
J gene: TRBJ2-5; V gene: TRBV29-1; D gene: TRBD1; CDR3 length: 14; clone size: -; CDR3 protein: CSVVGTGGIETQYF; CDR3 DNA: TGCAGCGTTGTAGGGACAGGGGGTATAGAGACCCAGTACTTC
J gene: TRBJ1-2; V gene: TRBV20-1; D gene: -; CDR3 length: 12; clone size: -; CDR3 protein: CSGTVANYGYTF; CDR3 DNA: TGCAGTGGGACAGTAGCTAACTATGGCTACACCTTC
J gene: TRBJ2-7; V gene: TRBV20-1; D gene: TRBD1; CDR3 length: 15; clone size: -; CDR3 protein: CSAQPRDRALYEQYF; CDR3 DNA: TGCAGTGCCCAACCCCGGGACAGGGCCCTCTACGAGCAGTACTTC
J gene: TRBJ2-2; V gene: TRBV7-3; D gene: -; CDR3 length: 13; clone size: -; CDR3 protein: CASSFVRTGELFF; CDR3 DNA: TGTGCCAGCAGCTTCGTCCGAACCGGGGAGCTGTTTTTT
J gene: TRBJ2-3; V gene: TRBV5-5; D gene: TRBD2; CDR3 length: 14; clone size: -; CDR3 protein: CASSGTSIRDTQYF; CDR3 DNA: TGTGCCAGCAGCGGGACTAGTATTCGAGATACGCAGTATTTT
J gene: TRBJ1-6; V gene: TRBV4-3; D gene: -; CDR3 length: 13; clone size: -; CDR3 protein: CASSRKVDSPLHF; CDR3 DNA: TGCGCCAGCAGCCGCAAGGTCGATTCACCCCTCCACTTT
J gene: TRBJ1-2; V gene: TRBV9; D gene: -; CDR3 length: 16; clone size: few; CDR3 protein: CASSVASIGDNYGYTF; CDR3 DNA: TGTGCCAGCAGCGTAGCGTCGATTGGGGACAACTATGGCTACACCTTC
J gene: TRBJ2-5; V gene: TRBV20-1; D gene: -; CDR3 length: 12; clone size: -; CDR3 protein: CSAYNGRETQYF; CDR3 DNA: TGCAGTGCTTACAATGGACGGGAGACCCAGTACTTC
J gene: TRBJ1-1; V gene: TRBV15; D gene: -; CDR3 length: 13; clone size: few; CDR3 protein: CATSSQFDTEAFF; CDR3 DNA: TGTGCCACCAGCAGCCAGTTCGACACTGAAGCTTTCTTT
J gene: TRBJ2-5; V gene: TRBV27; D gene: TRBD1; CDR3 length: 13; clone size: -; CDR3 protein: CASSRQGDETQYF; CDR3 DNA: TGTGCCAGCAGTCGACAGGGGGATGAGACCCAGTACTTC
J gene: TRBJ2-1; V gene: TRBV12-5; D gene: -; CDR3 length: 22; clone size: many; CDR3 protein: CASGLVLGAGDRARFAYNEQFF; CDR3 DNA: TGTGCTAGTGGTTTGGTCTTAGGAGCGGGAGACAGGGCCCGTTTTGCCTACAATGAGCAGTTCTTC
J gene: TRBJ2-1; V gene: TRBV29-1; D gene: -; CDR3 length: 16; clone size: few; CDR3 protein: CSAYTTGRGRNNEQFF; CDR3 DNA: TGCAGCGCATATACCACAGGCCGAGGTAGGAACAATGAGCAGTTCTTC
J gene: TRBJ2-3; V gene: TRBV5-1; D gene: -; CDR3 length: 13; clone size: -; CDR3 protein: CASTPTGTDTQYF; CDR3 DNA: TGCGCCAGCACGCCGACAGGCACAGATACGCAGTATTTT
J gene: TRBJ2-1; V gene: TRBV5-4; D gene: -; CDR3 length: 14; clone size: -; CDR3 protein: CASRGGGAYNEQFF; CDR3 DNA: TGTGCCAGCCGAGGGGGGGGGGCATACAATGAGCAGTTCTTC
J gene: TRBJ2-7; V gene: TRBV12-3/TRBV12-4; D gene: -; CDR3 length: 12; clone size: -; CDR3 protein: CASGRGLYEQYF; CDR3 DNA: TGTGCCAGCGGTCGGGGACTCTACGAGCAGTACTTC
J gene: TRBJ2-7; V gene: TRBV27; D gene: TRBD1; CDR3 length: 14; clone size: -; CDR3 protein: CASRTPGTVNEQYF; CDR3 DNA: TGTGCCAGCAGAACCCCCGGGACAGTGAACGAGCAGTACTTC
J gene: TRBJ2-1; V gene: TRBV20-1; D gene: TRBD2; CDR3 length: 14; clone size: -; CDR3 protein: CSAPTSRGYNEQFF; CDR3 DNA: TGCAGTGCCCCGACTAGCAGAGGGTACAATGAGCAGTTCTTC
J gene: TRBJ1-5; V gene: TRBV20-1; D gene: -; CDR3 length: 12; clone size: -; CDR3 protein: CSASLANQPQHF; CDR3 DNA: TGCAGTGCTAGTTTGGCTAATCAGCCCCAGCATTTT
J gene: TRBJ1-5; V gene: TRBV12-3/TRBV12-4; D gene: TRBD1; CDR3 length: 14; clone size: -; CDR3 protein: CASSPTGDRRPQHF; CDR3 DNA: TGTGCCAGCAGTCCGACAGGGGACCGGAGGCCCCAGCATTTT